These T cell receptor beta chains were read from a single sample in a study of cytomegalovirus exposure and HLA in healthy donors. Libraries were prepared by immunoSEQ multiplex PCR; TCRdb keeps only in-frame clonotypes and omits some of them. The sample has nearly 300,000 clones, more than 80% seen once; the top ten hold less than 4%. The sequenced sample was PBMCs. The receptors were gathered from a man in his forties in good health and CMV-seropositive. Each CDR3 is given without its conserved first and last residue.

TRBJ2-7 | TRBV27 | ASSLLAGGPYEQY
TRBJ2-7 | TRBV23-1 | ASSQPSSDRDEQY
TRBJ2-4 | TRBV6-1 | ASSVASGQLAKNIQY
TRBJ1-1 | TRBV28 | ASSHILTEAF
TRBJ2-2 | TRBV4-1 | ASSPLAGAVGGELF
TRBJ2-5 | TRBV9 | ASSPSGTSGREGETQY
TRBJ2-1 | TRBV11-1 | ASSLRTSGMNEQF
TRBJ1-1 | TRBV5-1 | ASSFRTGLKNTEAF
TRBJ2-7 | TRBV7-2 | ASSPKREWPYEQY
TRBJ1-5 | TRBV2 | ASSEWTGPNQPQH
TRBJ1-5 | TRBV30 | AWSDDSDQPQH
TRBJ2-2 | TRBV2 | ASSRTGGATGELF
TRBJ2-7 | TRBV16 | ASSQWTSGGYEQY
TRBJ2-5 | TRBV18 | ASSPGSQIEEQY
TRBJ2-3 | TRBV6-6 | ASIGAGQGDTQY
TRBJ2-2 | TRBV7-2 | ASSPWGGTNTGELF
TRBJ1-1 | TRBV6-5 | ASSPSDREISEAF
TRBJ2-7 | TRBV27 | ASSTGYYEQY
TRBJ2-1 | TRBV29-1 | SVGSGRASEQF
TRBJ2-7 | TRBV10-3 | AISETSGRAYEQY
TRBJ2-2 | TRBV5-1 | ASSLATGNTGELF
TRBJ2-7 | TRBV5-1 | ASKGLAGSLRHEQY
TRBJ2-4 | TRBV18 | ASSPQQGEFQY
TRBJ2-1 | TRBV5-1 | ASSVQGSYNEQF
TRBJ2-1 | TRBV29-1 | SVERISYNEQF
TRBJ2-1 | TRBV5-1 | ASSLYPSGRNGNEQF
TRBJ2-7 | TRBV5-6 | ASSLQGFYEQY
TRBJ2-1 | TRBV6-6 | ASRGSGRYNEQF
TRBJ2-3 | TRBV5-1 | ASSLRGSINTDTQY
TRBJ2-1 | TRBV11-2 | ASSLGEATLGNEQF
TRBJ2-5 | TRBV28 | ASTDPAEETQY
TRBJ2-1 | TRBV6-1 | ASSIDRGSYNEQF
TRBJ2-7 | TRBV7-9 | ASSLATGGSLYEQY
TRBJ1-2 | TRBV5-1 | ASSLASGGYT
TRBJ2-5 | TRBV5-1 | ASSFNPAGGQETQY
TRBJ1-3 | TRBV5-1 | ASRDGQGASGNTIY
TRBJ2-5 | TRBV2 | ASRGPPEETQY
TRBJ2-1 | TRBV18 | ASSPLRGRADEQF
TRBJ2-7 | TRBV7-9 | ASIKGLAGTYEQY
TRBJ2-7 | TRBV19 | ASSNSGSYEQY
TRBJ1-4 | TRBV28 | ASSLLGQDFSNEKLF
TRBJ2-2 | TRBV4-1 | ASSQDLGGLGELF
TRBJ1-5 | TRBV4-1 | ASSQEPQGAQH
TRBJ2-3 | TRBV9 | ASSVEEGLAGAATDTQY
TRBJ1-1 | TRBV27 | ASSLNRGTEAF